The rows below give T cell receptor beta chains drawn from one sample of a study of identifying expanded T cells in peripheral blood. Produced via immunoSEQ multiplex PCR; TCRdb's table is partial and in-frame only. Among roughly 90,000 clones, 70% to 90% were seen once, and the ten largest hold around 4.3%. The sequencing sample was made of blood. The receptors stem from a person between 18 and 75 years old in good health. The CDR3 runs from the conserved cysteine through the conserved F or W. Fields, in order: clone size, V gene, J gene, CDR3 protein. Not all rows give a size; the values are once, few, many and, for expanded clones, a class.

few,TRBV10-2,TRBJ2-2,CASSESGTGAGELFF
.,TRBV4-3,TRBJ2-7,CASSQSTGPIYEQYF
.,TRBV4-3,TRBJ2-7,CASSQEPGTGGYEQYF
.,TRBV7-2,TRBJ2-7,CASSSLGENYEQYF
.,TRBV5-5,TRBJ1-1,CASSISLTGGTEAFF
.,TRBV7-2,TRBJ1-6,CASSLTVNSPLHF
.,TRBV7-6,TRBJ2-2,CASSLVLGTGDTGELFF
.,TRBV7-6,TRBJ2-3,CASSPGEGGTDTQYF
once,TRBV6-6,TRBJ1-6,CASSSPQIRASPLHF
.,TRBV27,TRBJ1-5,CASSGTGAGTKPQHF
.,TRBV9,TRBJ1-2,CASSGGGGTGHGYTF
.,TRBV2,TRBJ1-2,CASTEPDSLVRGYTF
.,TRBV5-5,TRBJ1-1,CASSPTSNTEAFF
.,TRBV18,TRBJ2-1,CASSPPLSGSGLFNEQFF
.,TRBV5-1,TRBJ2-1,CASNGQGRFQNEQFF
once,TRBV2,TRBJ1-1,CASRDNTEAFF
.,TRBV6-6,TRBJ1-1,CASSLLGAAFF
.,TRBV6-5,TRBJ2-7,CASSYHSGTLLHEQYF
.,TRBV29-1,TRBJ1-2,CSVGPQLIRDEYRGYTF
.,TRBV5-1,TRBJ2-1,CASSPRLGNNEQFF
few,TRBV6-5,TRBJ1-3,CASRPGGNTIYF
.,TRBV7-9,TRBJ1-2,CASSSSGTGGIGGYTF
.,TRBV7-8,TRBJ1-2,CASSFTARGYGYTF
.,TRBV7-9,TRBJ1-2,CASSRAGTGRYLYGYTF
.,TRBV4-1,TRBJ1-1,CASSRGDRLTEAFF
.,TRBV4-3,TRBJ1-1,CASSQAVLGSTEAFF
.,TRBV7-9,TRBJ1-4,CASSPGRRNEKLFF
.,TRBV5-6,TRBJ2-3,CASSFAGDGSTDTQYF
.,TRBV15,TRBJ2-5,CATSRGFRGGPQETQYF
.,TRBV2,TRBJ2-2,CASSEPGLNTGELFF
few,TRBV6-4,TRBJ1-5,CASSADSNQPQHF
.,TRBV4-1,TRBJ1-1,CASSPNLQGNTEAFF
.,TRBV7-8,TRBJ2-3,CASSYGQALDTQYF
.,TRBV4-3,TRBJ2-1,CASSQAVYNEQFF
few,TRBV4-1,TRBJ2-7,CASSQDGTYEQYF
.,TRBV7-6,TRBJ1-1,CASSPWGGAQSTEAFF
.,TRBV6-6,TRBJ2-7,CASLGGEQYF
.,TRBV7-9,TRBJ2-1,CASSATLGSYNEQFF
.,TRBV5-4,TRBJ2-7,CASSRRDKPYEQYF
few,TRBV6-5,TRBJ1-4,CASSYSVGQGGEKLFF
.,TRBV6-1,TRBJ2-2,CASRGPTAGELFF
once,TRBV27,TRBJ2-2,CASTMDTVAGELFF
.,TRBV30,TRBJ1-4,CACAGPNEKLFF
few,TRBV2,TRBJ2-7,CASSRQLSAYEQYF
once,TRBV11-2,TRBJ2-7,CASSLLSGPAYEQYF
.,TRBV30,TRBJ2-7,CAWSHASREQYF
.,TRBV25-1,TRBJ1-2,CASRSSGQNYGYTF
.,TRBV20-1,TRBJ1-1,CSARDQDGAFF
.,TRBV27,TRBJ2-4,CASSPTLAKNIQYF
.,TRBV7-6,TRBJ1-1,CASSLSQNTEAFF
.,TRBV7-2,TRBJ1-2,CASSLGQDYGYTF
.,TRBV9,TRBJ2-1,CASSVMGLAGEDEQFF
.,TRBV23-1,TRBJ2-7,CASSQRDRGGEQYF